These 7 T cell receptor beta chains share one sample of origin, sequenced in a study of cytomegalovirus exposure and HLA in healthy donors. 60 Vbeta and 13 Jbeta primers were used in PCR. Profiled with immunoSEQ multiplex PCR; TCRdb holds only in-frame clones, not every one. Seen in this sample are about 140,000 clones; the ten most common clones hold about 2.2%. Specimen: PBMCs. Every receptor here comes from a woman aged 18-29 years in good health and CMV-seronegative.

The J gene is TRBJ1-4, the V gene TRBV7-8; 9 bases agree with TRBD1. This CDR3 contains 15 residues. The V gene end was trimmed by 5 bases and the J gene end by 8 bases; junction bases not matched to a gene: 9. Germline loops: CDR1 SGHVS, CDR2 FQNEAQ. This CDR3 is CASSLQGAVREKLFF. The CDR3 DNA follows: TGTGCCAGCAGCCTACAGGGGGCGGTGCGAGAAAAACTGTTTTTT.

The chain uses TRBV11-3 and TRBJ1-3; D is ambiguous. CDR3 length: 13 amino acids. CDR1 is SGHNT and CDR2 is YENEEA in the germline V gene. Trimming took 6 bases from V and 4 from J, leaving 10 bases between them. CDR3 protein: CASRPSGGNTIYF. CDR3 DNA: TGTGCCAGCAGGCCTTCGGGGGGAAACACCATATATTTT. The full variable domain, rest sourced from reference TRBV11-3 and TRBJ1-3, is EAGVVQSPRYKIIEKKQPVAFWCNPISGHNTLYWYLQNLGQGPELLIRYENEEAVDDSQLPKDRFSAERLKGVDSTLKIQPAELGDSAVYLCASRPSGGNTIYFGEGSWLTVV.

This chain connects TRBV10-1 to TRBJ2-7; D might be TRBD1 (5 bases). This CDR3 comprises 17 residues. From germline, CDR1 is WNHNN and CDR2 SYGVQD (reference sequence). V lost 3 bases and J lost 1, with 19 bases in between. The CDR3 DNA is TGCGCCAGCAGTGACGACAATGGGGCGGCCAGGTCCTACGAGCAGTACGTC. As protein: CASSDDNGAARSYEQYV.

As DNA, the CDR3 is TGTGCCAGCAGCCAAGACGGCGGGAGTGCGGCTGTTTACGAGCAGTACTTC. Its translation is CASSQDGGSAAVYEQYF. This chain joins TRBV4-2 and TRBJ2-5, with 7 nucleotides matching TRBD2. Near its end, the DNA agrees better with TRBJ2-7, so the J call may be wrong. Germline V gene data show CDR1 as LGHNA and CDR2 as YNFKEQ. CDR3 length: 17 amino acids.

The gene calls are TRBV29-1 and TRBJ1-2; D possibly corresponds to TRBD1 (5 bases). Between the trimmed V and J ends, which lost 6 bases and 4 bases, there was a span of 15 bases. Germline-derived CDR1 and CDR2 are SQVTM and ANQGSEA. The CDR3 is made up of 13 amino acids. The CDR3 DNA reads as TGCAGCGTCGGCGGGACGGCCCCCTATGGCTACACCTTC. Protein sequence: CSVGGTAPYGYTF.

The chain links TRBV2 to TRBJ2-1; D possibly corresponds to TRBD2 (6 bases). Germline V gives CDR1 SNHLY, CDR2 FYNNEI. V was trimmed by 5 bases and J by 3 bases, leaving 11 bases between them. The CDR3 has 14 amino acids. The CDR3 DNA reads TGTGCCAGCAGTTCCGGGACTTACTACAATGAGCAGTTCTTC. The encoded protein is CASSSGTYYNEQFF.

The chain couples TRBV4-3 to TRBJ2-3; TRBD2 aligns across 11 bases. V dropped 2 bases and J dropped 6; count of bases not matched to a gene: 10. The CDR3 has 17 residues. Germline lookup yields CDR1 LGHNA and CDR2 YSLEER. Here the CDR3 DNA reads TGCGCCAGCAGCCAAAGAGGAACTAGCGGGAGCGGCGATACGCAGTATTTT. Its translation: CASSQRGTSGSGDTQYF.